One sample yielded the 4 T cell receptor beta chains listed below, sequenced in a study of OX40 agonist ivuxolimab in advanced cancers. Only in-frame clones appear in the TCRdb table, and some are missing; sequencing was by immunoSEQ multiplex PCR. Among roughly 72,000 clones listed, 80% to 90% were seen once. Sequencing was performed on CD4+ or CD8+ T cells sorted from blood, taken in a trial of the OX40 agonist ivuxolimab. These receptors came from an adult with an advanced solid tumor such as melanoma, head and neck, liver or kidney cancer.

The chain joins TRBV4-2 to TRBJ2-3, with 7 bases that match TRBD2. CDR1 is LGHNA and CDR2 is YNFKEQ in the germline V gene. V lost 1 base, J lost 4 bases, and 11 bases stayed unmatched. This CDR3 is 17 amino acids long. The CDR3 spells CASSQVLAGLLADTQYF. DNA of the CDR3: TGTGCCAGCAGCCAAGTATTAGCGGGCCTATTGGCAGATACGCAGTATTTT.

CDR3 protein: CASSQDRGGGISPLHF. In DNA, the CDR3 is TGCGCCAGCAGCCAAGACAGGGGGGGAGGGATTTCACCCCTCCACTTT. The chain links TRBV4-1 to TRBJ1-6, with TRBD1 matching over 7 bases. V shed 0 bases and J 9 bases; nucleotides not matched to a gene: 8. The CDR3 is made up of 16 amino acids. Germline V gene lookup returns CDR1 MGHRA and CDR2 YSYEKL.

CDR3 sequence: CASSRGSPSTDTQYF. In DNA, the CDR3 is TGCGCCAGCAGCCGGGGGTCTCCTAGCACAGATACGCAGTATTTT. The chain uses TRBV5-1 and TRBJ2-3; TRBD2 might be the D (6 bases). Germline CDR1 reads SGHRS; CDR2 reads YFSETQ. The CDR3 is made up of 15 amino acids. Trimming left V 4 bases short and J 0 bases short, with 12 bases between.

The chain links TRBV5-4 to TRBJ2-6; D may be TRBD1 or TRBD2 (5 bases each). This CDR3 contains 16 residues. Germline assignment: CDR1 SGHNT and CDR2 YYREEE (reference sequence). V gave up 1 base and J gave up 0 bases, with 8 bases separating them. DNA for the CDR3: TGTGCCAGCAGCTTGTATGGGGGCTCTGGGGCCAACGTCCTGACTTTC. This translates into CASSLYGGSGANVLTF. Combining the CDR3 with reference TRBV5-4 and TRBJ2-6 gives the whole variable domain ETGVTQSPTHLIKTRGQQVTLRCSSQSGHNTVSWYQQALGQGPQFIFQYYREEENGRGNFPPRFSGLQFPNYSSELNVNALELDDSALYLCASSLYGGSGANVLTFGAGSRLTVL.